This T cell receptor (beta chain) was sequenced for a study of blood T cell repertoires in COVID-19. Study summary: T cells, B-cell-depleted T cells, or PBMCs supplied cDNA or gDNA.

J gave up 4 bases and V 6 bases, and 10 bases lay outside the gene matches. Germline CDR1 is KGHSH and CDR2 is LQKENI. The CDR3 has 15 residues. The authors' processing: Researchers report that nucleated cell counts were estimated from reference gene primer amplification. Repertoires were generated with immunoSEQ multiplex PCR, while TCRdb's copy carries only in-frame clones and drops some. V and J calls and clone size are copied from that table; D and trimming were computed from the DNA. The sample holds around 86,000 clones, 83% seen once. This clone was observed a handful of times. This clonotype was sampled from a woman of 80 years or more with acute or convalescent COVID-19. Sample: peripheral blood. This chain joins TRBV18 and TRBJ2-5; 8 nucleotides agree with TRBD2. CDR3 sequence: CASSLSGRGGETQYF. For the CDR3, the DNA is TGTGCCAGCTCCCTAAGCGGGAGAGGAGGAGAGACCCAGTACTTC. Together with reference TRBV18 and TRBJ2-5, the CDR3 gives the full variable domain: NAGVMQNPRHLVRRRGQEARLRCSPMKGHSHVYWYRQLPEEGLKFMVYLQKENIIDESGMPKERFSAEFPKEGPSILRIQQVVRGDSAAYFCASSLSGRGGETQYFGPGTRLLVL.